One and the same sample provided the 28 T cell receptor beta chains below, sequenced in a study of blood T cells in healthy people across ages. The authors ran a second PCR of about 7 to 11 cycles using a sample-barcoded 5' primer and a J-beta primer mix. Each CDR3 protein gets one entry after TCRdb re-called the 5' RACE reads with MiXCR. The sample lists approximately 1,000,000 distinct CDR3 sequences; less than 45% were seen once. The sequenced sample consisted of blood. The receptors shown here come from a man younger than 30 in good health.

J is TRBJ2-5 and V is TRBV9, with D uncertain. The closer fit of TRBJ2-4 to the DNA end suggests the J call may be wrong. This CDR3 region has 15 residues. Germline CDR1 reads SGDLS; CDR2 reads YYNGEE. The CDR3 spells CASSVFGWNKNIQYF. Written as DNA, the CDR3 is TGTGCCAGCAGCGTATTTGGTTGGAACAAAAACATTCAGTACTTC.

There are a few counts of this clonotype. Just one base apart from a much larger clone, this may be a read error. The chain carries TRBV20-1 and TRBJ2-7; no reliable D call. Trimming left V 3 bases short and J 3 bases short, with 6 bases between. The CDR3 sequence is 11 residues long. Germline values: CDR1 DFQATT, CDR2 SNEGSKA (reference sequence). CDR3 coding DNA: TGCAGTGCTAGGGGCCACTACGAGCAGTACTTC. It yields the protein CSARGHYEQYF.

This clonotype was seen a single time. V is TRBV20-1 and J is TRBJ2-4; no clear D. V was trimmed by 3 bases and J by 2 bases, leaving 14 bases between them. Germline CDR1 is DFQATT and CDR2 is SNEGSKA (reference sequence). The CDR3 contains 15 residues. CDR3 region: CSARSSKLSKNIQYF. In DNA, the CDR3 is TGCAGTGCTAGGAGTTCCAAACTTTCCAAAAACATTCAGTACTTC.

The rearrangement uses TRBV11-2 and TRBJ1-6; possibly TRBD1 for D (5 bases). Trimming stripped 5 bases from V and 5 bases from J, with 13 bases between. This CDR3 spans 15 amino acids. Germline V gene data show CDR1 as SGHAT and CDR2 as FQNNGV. This CDR3 is CASSLWDGNNSPLHF. The CDR3 DNA sequence: TGTGCCAGCAGCCTCTGGGACGGGAATAATTCACCCCTCCACTTT.

The rearrangement uses TRBV7-9 and TRBJ1-5; D possibly corresponds to TRBD1 (6 bases). The CDR3 is 11 residues long. The V gene lost 10 bases and the J gene lost 6 bases, with 10 bases spanning the gap. Per germline, CDR1 SEHNR and CDR2 FQNEAQ (reference sequence). CDR3 in amino acids: CAIPGAQPQHF. In DNA form, the CDR3 reads TGTGCCATCCCAGGGGCTCAGCCCCAGCATTTT.

This sequence joins TRBV12-3 or TRBV12-4 and TRBJ2-1, with a tentative D call TRBD2 (5 bases). Trimming took 2 bases from V and 10 from J, leaving 15 bases between them. CDR3 length: 14 amino acids. The CDR3 DNA sequence: TGTGCCAGCAGTTTACCCGGGAACTCCTACGAGCAGTTCTTC. The encoded protein is CASSLPGNSYEQFF.

This clonotype was seen a handful of times. The gene calls are TRBV9 and TRBJ2-3; no firm D call. Germline V gene sequence: CDR1 SGDLS, CDR2 YYNGEE. The CDR3 extends over 14 amino acids. V was shortened by 3 bases and J by 2 bases, with 10 bases between the two germline ends. CDR3 DNA: TGTGCCAGCAGCGCAATCAGGAACACAGATACGCAGTATTTT. Translated, it gives CASSAIRNTDTQYF.

The V call is TRBV6-2 or TRBV6-3, the J call TRBJ1-2; D might be TRBD1 (6 bases). The ends were cut back, 1 base at V and 10 bases at J, with 13 bases in the middle. This CDR3 contains 13 residues. Germline V gene data show CDR1 as MNHEY and CDR2 as SVGEGT. CDR3 protein: CASSYLGRGDYTF. The CDR3 DNA is TGTGCCAGCAGTTACTTGGGCAGGGGTGACTACACCTTC.

The gene calls are TRBV28 and TRBJ2-1, with 8 bases lining up with TRBD1. Germline V gives CDR1 MDHEN, CDR2 SYDVKM. The CDR3 has 17 residues. J was trimmed by 1 base and V by 4 bases; bases with no gene match: 9. The CDR3 DNA reads TGTGCCAGCAGTTCGGACAGGGTAGATTCGTCCTACAATGAGCAGTTCTTC. As protein: CASSSDRVDSSYNEQFF.

The rearrangement joins TRBV10-3 to TRBJ2-3; the D gene could be TRBD1 or TRBD2 (6 bases each). V was pared by 10 bases and J by 3 bases, with 23 bases between. The CDR3 covers 16 residues. Germline V gene data show CDR1 as ENHRY and CDR2 as SYGVKD. In DNA, the CDR3 is TGTGCCACTGGCCGGGGGCTTACGACGGGTACAGATACGCAGTATTTT. As protein: CATGRGLTTGTDTQYF.

The V call is TRBV20-1, the J call TRBJ2-4; 10 positions agree with TRBD1. The assigned J gene may be wrong: the sequence end matches TRBJ2-7 better. This CDR3 comprises 13 residues. The germline V gene has CDR1 DFQATT and CDR2 SNEGSKA (reference sequence). This CDR3 reads CSAPDRGLFEQYF. The CDR3, as DNA: TGCAGTGCTCCCGACAGGGGGCTGTTCGAGCAGTACTTC.

V is TRBV3-1 and J is TRBJ1-2, with 7 bases that match TRBD1. The CDR3 has 16 residues. Germline V gives CDR1 LGHDT, CDR2 YNNKEL (reference sequence). V lost 0 bases and J lost 3; bases outside the gene matches: 7. CDR3 protein: CASSQEIRDRDYGYTF. The CDR3 DNA reads as TGTGCCAGCAGCCAAGAGATCAGGGACAGAGACTATGGCTACACCTTC. Full variable domain (outside the CDR3, taken from reference TRBV3-1 and TRBJ1-2): DTAVSQTPKYLVTQMGNDKSIKCEQNLGHDTMYWYKQDSKKFLKIMFSYNNKELIINETVPNRFSPKSPDKAHLNLHINSLELGDSAVYFCASSQEIRDRDYGYTFGSGTRLTVV.

This rearrangement joins TRBV18 to TRBJ2-1; 13 bases match TRBD2. The CDR3 runs 16 residues. Germline loops: CDR1 KGHSH, CDR2 LQKENI. V gave up 4 bases and J gave up 5 bases; unmatched junction bases: 5. This chain's CDR3 is CASSRTGTSGNNEQFF. CDR3 sequence (DNA): TGTGCCAGCTCACGCACCGGGACTAGCGGGAACAATGAGCAGTTCTTC.

The V call is TRBV5-1, the J call TRBJ1-1, with a weak D call TRBD1 (6 bases). V dropped 3 bases and J dropped 5 bases, with 14 bases sitting between them. The CDR3 is 14 residues long. CDR1 and CDR2 (germline): SGHRS, YFSETQ. The CDR3 here is CASSSKGGLTEAFF. The CDR3 region has the DNA TGCGCCAGCAGCTCCAAAGGGGGGTTAACTGAAGCTTTCTTT.

This clonotype has a single count. This sequence joins TRBV20-1 and TRBJ1-1; a weak D match, TRBD1 (5 bases). The CDR3 extends over 16 amino acids. Trimming removed 6 bases from V and 5 bases from J, with 25 bases in between. CDR1 and CDR2 from the germline V gene are DFQATT and SNEGSKA (reference sequence). For the CDR3, the DNA is TGCAGTGCCGCTTCTCAAAAGGGGCAGGTAGCAACTGAAGCTTTCTTT. Protein: CSAASQKGQVATEAFF.

V gene TRBV2 combines with J gene TRBJ1-4; D remains ambiguous. Germline V lookup: CDR1 SNHLY, CDR2 FYNNEI. Deletions cut 4 bases from V and 7 bases from J, with 13 bases between. The CDR3 covers 14 residues. The CDR3 loop is CASSGTRVTEKLFF. The CDR3 bases are TGTGCCAGCAGTGGAACAAGGGTTACTGAAAAACTGTTTTTT.

The V gene is TRBV6-2 or TRBV6-3, the J gene TRBJ1-5; D remains ambiguous. Germline V gene data show CDR1 as MNHEY and CDR2 as SVGEGT. The CDR3 sequence is 14 residues long. V gave up 6 bases and J gave up 1 base, with 10 bases separating them. CDR3 nucleotides: TGTGCCAGCAGCCCCCGACCGAGCAATCAGCCCCAGCATTTT. It translates to CASSPRPSNQPQHF.

Only a few counts were recorded for this clonotype. The genes are TRBV3-1 and TRBJ1-5; D not resolved. Germline CDR1 LGHDT, CDR2 YNNKEL (reference sequence). CDR3 length equals 17 residues. With 2 bases removed from V and 6 bases from J, the gap between germline ends came to 20 bases. The CDR3 loop is CASSQMGLYGMSQPQHF. The CDR3 nucleotides are TGTGCCAGCAGCCAAATGGGGTTATACGGGATGTCTCAGCCCCAGCATTTT.

This clonotype has a single count. This chain joins TRBV9 and TRBJ1-5; 9 bases are a match to TRBD1. The V gene end was trimmed by 0 bases and the J gene end by 3 bases; junction bases not matched to a gene: 1. Germline-derived CDR1 and CDR2 are SGDLS and YYNGEE. The CDR3 spans 15 residues. The CDR3 loop reads CASSVGDRANQPQHF. The CDR3 DNA reads TGTGCCAGCAGCGTAGGGGACAGGGCCAATCAGCCCCAGCATTTT.

The rearrangement joins TRBV9 to TRBJ2-4; no clear D gene. V lost 3 bases to trimming and J lost 13 bases, with 14 bases between them. Germline CDR1 SGDLS, CDR2 YYNGEE. The CDR3 has 12 residues. The CDR3 here is CASSDQVVEQYF. The CDR3 region has the DNA TGTGCCAGCAGCGACCAAGTGGTTGAGCAGTACTTC. Looking up the rest from reference TRBV9 and TRBJ2-4 gives the full variable domain: DSGVTQTPKHLITATGQRVTLRCSPRSGDLSVYWYQQSLDQGLQFLIQYYNGEERAKGNILERFSAQQFPDLHSELNLSSLELGDSALYFCASSDQVVEQYFGAGTRLSVL.

This chain connects TRBV28 to TRBJ2-6, with D tentatively TRBD2 (5 bases). Looked up from germline, CDR1 is MDHEN and CDR2 is SYDVKM. The V end lost 2 bases, the J end lost 0 bases, and 8 bases lay between the germline ends. The CDR3 consists of 16 residues. The CDR3 sequence is CASSLGLSSGANVLTF. CDR3 sequence (DNA): TGTGCCAGCAGTTTAGGACTGAGCTCTGGGGCCAACGTCCTGACTTTC.

The V and J genes are TRBV5-1 and TRBJ1-5, with 9 bases lining up with TRBD1. The germline V gene encodes CDR1 SGHRS and CDR2 YFSETQ. Trimming cost V 4 bases and J 5 bases; bases outside gene matches: 16. The CDR3 has 18 residues. The CDR3 DNA reads as TGCGCCAGCAGCGTCGGGAAGACCGGAGACAGGGGGTATCAGCCCCAGCATTTT. It encodes CASSVGKTGDRGYQPQHF.

The chain joins TRBV13 to TRBJ1-4; D ambiguous. V was pared by 4 bases and J by 1 base, with 10 bases between. This CDR3 comprises 15 residues. Germline V gives CDR1 PRHDT, CDR2 FYEKMQ (reference sequence). The CDR3 sequence: CASSSLTRTNEKLFF. DNA of the CDR3: TGTGCCAGCAGCTCCTTGACCAGAACTAATGAAAAACTGTTTTTT.

This sequence joins TRBV6-4 and TRBJ2-1; 9 nucleotides match TRBD1. V shed 4 bases and J 8 bases; nucleotides not matched to a gene: 6. Germline CDR1 reads MRHNA; CDR2 reads SNTAGT. The CDR3 length is 14 residues. The CDR3 DNA is TGTGCCAGCAGTGCCGGGACAGGGACCGATGAGCAGTTCTTC. Its translation is CASSAGTGTDEQFF.

The CDR3 is CASSLAGLSTNEKLFF. The CDR3 region has the DNA TGTGCCAGCAGCTTAGCGGGGTTGTCAACTAATGAAAAACTGTTTTTT. The chain links TRBV7-9 to TRBJ1-4, with D unresolved. V gave up 0 bases and J gave up 0 bases, with 8 bases separating them. Germline V lookup: CDR1 SEHNR, CDR2 FQNEAQ (reference sequence). This CDR3 region has 16 residues.

The genes are TRBV4-2 and TRBJ1-2; D unresolved. Looked up from germline, CDR1 is LGHNA and CDR2 is YNFKEQ. The CDR3 is made up of 15 amino acids. The V gene lost 9 bases and the J gene lost 4 bases, with 21 bases spanning the gap. Here the CDR3 reads CASSQKTRVAYGYTF. In DNA, the CDR3 is TGTGCCAGTTCCCAGAAGACAAGGGTGGCCTATGGCTACACCTTC.

The sample holds a few counts of this clonotype. The gene calls are TRBV4-1 and TRBJ2-1; TRBD2 is a possible D gene (6 bases). From germline, CDR1 is MGHRA and CDR2 YSYEKL. V was trimmed by 0 bases and J by 8 bases, leaving 14 bases between them. The CDR3 is made up of 15 amino acids. CDR3 in DNA: TGCGCCAGCAGCCAAGAAGTAACCACGGGGGATGAGCAGTTCTTC. Its protein product is CASSQEVTTGDEQFF.

This clonotype was seen a single time. The CDR3 loop is CASSQVFGRPSNQPQHF. The CDR3 bases are TGCGCCAGCAGCCAAGTGTTTGGGAGACCTAGCAATCAGCCCCAGCATTTT. The rearrangement joins TRBV4-1 to TRBJ1-5; the D is unclear. The CDR3 loop spans 17 amino acids. Germline V lookup: CDR1 MGHRA, CDR2 YSYEKL. The V end lost 1 base, the J end lost 0 bases, and 13 bases lay between the germline ends.